The rows below give T cell receptor beta chains drawn from one sample of a study of human T cells and chemical hapten exposure. TCRdb re-analysed the RACE reads in MiXCR, keeping a single row per CDR3 protein. The table lists roughly 150,000 distinct CDR3 sequences, about 30% of them singletons. The sample in question was whole blood, obtained in connection with sensitization to the hapten diphenylcyclopropenone (DPC). Every receptor here comes from a woman aged 18-29 years with alopecia areata. Some clones in this sample may be carry-over from other donors' samples. Both conserved end residues are part of each CDR3. Each record gives: V gene, clone size, D gene, J gene, CDR3 protein, CDR3 DNA. D genes are given only for firm matches. Only some rows state a clone size, as once, few, many or a class for expanded clones.

v_call: TRBV10-3; clone_size: .; d_call: .; j_call: TRBJ2-1; cdr3_aa: CAISETLATEQFF; cdr3_nt: TGTGCCATCAGTGAGACACTAGCTACTGAGCAGTTCTTC
v_call: TRBV28; clone_size: .; d_call: .; j_call: TRBJ1-5; cdr3_aa: CASSLGGSNQPQHF; cdr3_nt: TGTGCCAGCAGTTTGGGCGGTAGCAATCAGCCCCAGCATTTT
v_call: TRBV5-1; clone_size: .; d_call: .; j_call: TRBJ2-2; cdr3_aa: CASSALTVNTGELFF; cdr3_nt: TGCGCCAGCAGCGCACTGACAGTAAACACCGGGGAGCTGTTTTTT
v_call: TRBV18; clone_size: .; d_call: .; j_call: TRBJ1-1; cdr3_aa: CASSPWQGYEAFF; cdr3_nt: TGTGCCAGCTCACCATGGCAGGGGTATGAAGCTTTCTTT
v_call: TRBV4-1; clone_size: .; d_call: TRBD1; j_call: TRBJ2-7; cdr3_aa: CASSQEDETGYYEQYF; cdr3_nt: TGCGCCAGCAGCCAAGAAGATGAGACAGGGTACTACGAGCAGTACTTC
v_call: TRBV7-9; clone_size: .; d_call: .; j_call: TRBJ2-3; cdr3_aa: CASSLAESDTQYF; cdr3_nt: TGTGCCAGCAGCTTAGCGGAGAGTGATACGCAGTATTTT
v_call: TRBV10-3; clone_size: few; d_call: .; j_call: TRBJ1-1; cdr3_aa: CAISEPAGAGTEAFF; cdr3_nt: TGTGCCATCAGTGAGCCGGCAGGGGCCGGCACTGAAGCTTTCTTT
v_call: TRBV10-3; clone_size: few; d_call: TRBD2; j_call: TRBJ2-7; cdr3_aa: CAVGLAVSYEQYF; cdr3_nt: TGTGCCGTGGGACTAGCGGTCTCCTACGAGCAGTACTTC
v_call: TRBV2; clone_size: .; d_call: .; j_call: TRBJ1-5; cdr3_aa: CASSEWGLGSNQPQHF; cdr3_nt: TGTGCCAGCAGTGAATGGGGACTAGGAAGCAATCAGCCCCAGCATTTT
v_call: TRBV7-3; clone_size: .; d_call: TRBD2; j_call: TRBJ2-1; cdr3_aa: CASSSGTSSAISF; cdr3_nt: TGTGCCAGCAGCTCCGGGACTAGTTCTGCCATTAGCTTC
v_call: TRBV25-1; clone_size: .; d_call: TRBD1; j_call: TRBJ2-5; cdr3_aa: CATEQGAQYF; cdr3_nt: TGTGCCACCGAGCAGGGGGCCCAGTACTTC
v_call: TRBV7-8; clone_size: few; d_call: TRBD2; j_call: TRBJ2-1; cdr3_aa: CASSSQVAGGRNEQFF; cdr3_nt: TGTGCCAGCAGCTCCCAGGTCGCGGGGGGCCGCAATGAGCAGTTCTTC
v_call: TRBV6-2/TRBV6-3; clone_size: .; d_call: .; j_call: TRBJ2-1; cdr3_aa: CASSYDTWSEQFF; cdr3_nt: TGTGCCAGCAGTTACGATACTTGGAGTGAGCAGTTCTTC
v_call: TRBV20-1; clone_size: few; d_call: .; j_call: TRBJ2-3; cdr3_aa: CSAPARFKGNTQYF; cdr3_nt: TGCAGTGCCCCCGCGCGGTTCAAAGGAAATACGCAGTATTTT
v_call: TRBV5-5; clone_size: .; d_call: .; j_call: TRBJ2-3; cdr3_aa: CASSLSPTDTQYF; cdr3_nt: TGTGCCAGCAGTCTGTCCCCCACAGATACGCAGTATTTT
v_call: TRBV6-2/TRBV6-3; clone_size: .; d_call: .; j_call: TRBJ2-7; cdr3_aa: CASSVRPYEQYF; cdr3_nt: TGTGCCAGCAGTGTCAGACCCTACGAGCAGTACTTC
v_call: TRBV6-2/TRBV6-3; clone_size: .; d_call: .; j_call: TRBJ1-2; cdr3_aa: CASSQQVFYGYTF; cdr3_nt: TGTGCCAGCAGTCAACAGGTCTTCTATGGCTACACCTTC
v_call: TRBV20-1; clone_size: .; d_call: .; j_call: TRBJ2-5; cdr3_aa: CSAKDPGTPETQYF; cdr3_nt: TGCAGTGCTAAGGACCCAGGGACACCGGAGACCCAGTACTTC
v_call: TRBV20-1; clone_size: .; d_call: .; j_call: TRBJ2-5; cdr3_aa: CSARKYIQETQYF; cdr3_nt: TGCAGTGCTAGGAAGTACATTCAAGAGACCCAGTACTTC
v_call: TRBV18; clone_size: .; d_call: .; j_call: TRBJ1-5; cdr3_aa: CASSPKEGGNGQPQHF; cdr3_nt: TGTGCCAGCTCACCGAAGGAGGGGGGCAACGGGCAGCCCCAGCATTTT
v_call: TRBV4-3; clone_size: few; d_call: .; j_call: TRBJ2-7; cdr3_aa: CASSQLRLGAYEQYF; cdr3_nt: TGCGCCAGCAGCCAACTCCGACTAGGAGCCTACGAGCAGTACTTC
v_call: TRBV9; clone_size: .; d_call: .; j_call: TRBJ2-7; cdr3_aa: CASSVGGGTTYEQYF; cdr3_nt: TGTGCCAGCAGCGTCGGTGGGGGAACTACCTACGAGCAGTACTTC
v_call: TRBV10-3; clone_size: .; d_call: .; j_call: TRBJ1-1; cdr3_aa: CAISAGGNTEAFF; cdr3_nt: TGTGCCATCAGTGCGGGCGGGAACACTGAAGCTTTCTTT
v_call: TRBV7-9; clone_size: few; d_call: .; j_call: TRBJ1-2; cdr3_aa: CASSSPGGANYGYTF; cdr3_nt: TGTGCCAGCAGCTCTCCGGGAGGGGCTAACTATGGCTACACCTTC
v_call: TRBV29-1; clone_size: .; d_call: TRBD1; j_call: TRBJ2-2; cdr3_aa: CSADPTGAGELFF; cdr3_nt: TGCAGCGCTGACCCGACAGGGGCCGGGGAGCTGTTTTTT
v_call: TRBV27; clone_size: .; d_call: .; j_call: TRBJ1-2; cdr3_aa: CASSGGTLAGYGYTF; cdr3_nt: TGTGCCAGCAGTGGTGGTACATTAGCTGGGTATGGCTACACCTTC
v_call: TRBV7-2; clone_size: .; d_call: TRBD2; j_call: TRBJ2-5; cdr3_aa: CASSLASSGRETQYF; cdr3_nt: TGTGCCAGCAGCCTCGCTTCTAGCGGACGAGAGACCCAGTACTTC
v_call: TRBV7-2; clone_size: once; d_call: TRBD2; j_call: TRBJ2-5; cdr3_aa: CASSLGLAEQETQYF; cdr3_nt: TGTGCCAGCAGCTTAGGACTAGCGGAGCAAGAGACCCAGTACTTC
v_call: TRBV29-1; clone_size: few; d_call: .; j_call: TRBJ1-4; cdr3_aa: CSAGTLNEKLFF; cdr3_nt: TGCAGCGCCGGGACTCTTAATGAAAAACTGTTTTTT
v_call: TRBV18; clone_size: few; d_call: .; j_call: TRBJ2-4; cdr3_aa: CASSPAARLRDIQYF; cdr3_nt: TGTGCCAGCTCACCCGCGGCACGCCTAAGGGACATTCAGTACTTC
v_call: TRBV2; clone_size: many; d_call: .; j_call: TRBJ2-1; cdr3_aa: CASRQRVGASSYNEQFF; cdr3_nt: TGTGCCAGCAGACAAAGGGTAGGAGCGAGCTCCTACAATGAGCAGTTCTTC
v_call: TRBV29-1; clone_size: many; d_call: .; j_call: TRBJ2-4; cdr3_aa: CSVGVAVDIQYF; cdr3_nt: TGCAGCGTTGGAGTAGCGGTGGACATTCAGTACTTC
v_call: TRBV18; clone_size: few; d_call: .; j_call: TRBJ1-1; cdr3_aa: CASSSYGTEAFF; cdr3_nt: TGTGCCAGCTCCTCGTATGGGACTGAAGCTTTCTTT
v_call: TRBV27; clone_size: few; d_call: TRBD1; j_call: TRBJ1-5; cdr3_aa: CASSLTGVGQPQHF; cdr3_nt: TGTGCCAGCAGTTTAACAGGGGTGGGTCAGCCCCAGCATTTT
v_call: TRBV27; clone_size: .; d_call: TRBD1; j_call: TRBJ2-7; cdr3_aa: CASSFTGGREQYF; cdr3_nt: TGTGCCAGCAGTTTCACAGGGGGCCGCGAGCAGTACTTC
v_call: TRBV24-1; clone_size: .; d_call: .; j_call: TRBJ2-3; cdr3_aa: CATSSRRTDTDTQYF; cdr3_nt: TGTGCCACCAGTTCTAGGAGGACGGACACAGATACGCAGTATTTT